These 9 T cell receptor beta chains were all obtained from the same sample, sequenced in a study of post-analysis software for immune sequencing data. The authors incorporated unique molecular identifiers into the TCR beta cDNA libraries. Using its own MiXCR run on the PCR reads, TCRdb lists one record per CDR3 protein. The sample lists 380,000 or so distinct CDR3 sequences; about a third were seen once. Which antigens these TCRs recognize remains unknown. Study conclusions and caveats: There were five TRBV segments more frequent in patients than controls, and TRBV5-6, TRBV5-1 and TRBV20-1 were among them.

The sequenced sample was blood. These receptors all stem from a girl between 10 and 17 years old with multiple sclerosis.

This chain links TRBV7-6 with TRBJ2-1; TRBD2 aligns across 10 bases. V lost 5 bases to trimming and J lost 6 bases; unmatched junction nucleotides: 7. This CDR3 comprises 15 residues. Germline V CDR1 and CDR2: SGHVS, FNYEAQ. The CDR3 loop is CASSTSGGVGNEQFF. The CDR3 region has the DNA TGTGCCAGCAGCACAAGCGGGGGGGTAGGCAATGAGCAGTTCTTC. Looking up the rest from reference TRBV7-6 and TRBJ2-1 gives the full variable domain: GAGVSQSPRYKVTKRGQDVALRCDPISGHVSLYWYRQALGQGPEFLTYFNYEAQQDKSGLPNDRFSAERPEGSISTLTIQRTEQRDSAMYRCASSTSGGVGNEQFFGPGTRLTVL.

This clonotype was observed a few times. The CDR3 DNA reads TGTGCCAGCAGCTCGGGACTAGCGGGGGTGGGAGATACGCAGTATTTT. This codes for CASSSGLAGVGDTQYF. The V gene is TRBV7-3, the J gene TRBJ2-3, with 14 bases that match TRBD2. This CDR3 comprises 16 residues. The germline gives CDR1 SGHTA, CDR2 FQGTGA. The V segment lost 4 bases and the J segment 5 bases; nucleotides outside the gene matches: 5.

Points on this clonotype: The junction does not match germline at one end; this may be a read error. The V call is TRBV6-5, the J call TRBJ2-1, with TRBD2 identical over 11 bases. Germline V gene lookup returns CDR1 MNHEY and CDR2 SVGAGI. The CDR3 spans 16 residues. The CDR3 is CASSPLTSGGRNGQFF. The DNA of the CDR3 is TGTGCCAGCAGCCCCCTAACTAGCGGGGGAAGGAATGGGCAGTTCTTC.

This clonotype was recorded a few times. The V and J genes are TRBV27 and TRBJ2-3, with TRBD1 as a possible D gene (5 bases). The germline V gene has CDR1 MNHEY and CDR2 SMNVEV (reference sequence). The CDR3 loop spans 16 amino acids. Trimming shortened V by 6 bases and J by 1 base, and 17 bases separated the two germline ends. The CDR3, as DNA: TGTGCCAGCAGCAGAAGAAGGGGAATTGGCACAGATACGCAGTATTTT. Amino acid sequence: CASSRRRGIGTDTQYF.

This clonotype has just a few counts. The chain combines TRBV6-5 with TRBJ1-2; 7 positions match TRBD1. The germline CDR1 and CDR2 sequences are MNHEY and SVGAGI. The CDR3 length is 13 residues. Trimming took 2 bases from V and 4 from J; bases not matched to a gene: 1. The CDR3 loop reads CASSYRTGYGYTF. The CDR3 DNA reads TGTGCCAGCAGTTACAGGACAGGCTATGGCTACACCTTC.

As to this clonotype: Since a much larger clone is just one base distant, this may be a read error. The chain combines TRBV7-6 with TRBJ2-5, with a possible D match to TRBD1 (6 bases). V shed 4 bases and J shed 3 bases, with 15 bases lying between them. The CDR3 length is 15 residues. The V gene's germline CDR1 is SGHVS and CDR2 FNYEAQ. CDR3 protein: CASSSKPGDKETQYF. CDR3 in DNA: TGTGCCAGCAGCTCAAAGCCCGGGGACAAAGAGACCCAGTACTTC.

This clonotype was observed a handful of times. The CDR3 here is CASSTIGEQFF. As DNA, the CDR3 is TGTGCCAGCAGTACAATCGGTGAGCAGTTCTTC. This chain connects TRBV6-5 to TRBJ2-1; D is unresolved. Germline V gene data show CDR1 as MNHEY and CDR2 as SVGAGI. V was trimmed by 5 bases and J by 9 bases, leaving 8 bases between them. The CDR3 is 11 residues long.

V is TRBV6-5 and J is TRBJ1-2, with D possibly matching TRBD1 (5 bases). V lost 7 bases and J lost 2, with 11 bases in between. The CDR3 totals 13 residues. Per germline, CDR1 MNHEY and CDR2 SVGAGI. The CDR3 region has the DNA TGTGCCAGCACCCAGGGAAGCAACTATGGCTACACCTTC. Its protein is CASTQGSNYGYTF.

This clonotype was picked up a small number of times. This chain links TRBV5-5 with TRBJ2-7; D call uncertain. V lost 6 bases to trimming and J lost 3 bases, with 22 bases between them. Germline CDR1 and CDR2: SGHKS and YYEKEE (reference sequence). This CDR3 has 16 residues. CDR3 bases: TGTGCCAGCAAGCTTGGAGTGGGCATTGGGAACTACGAGCAGTACTTC. Its protein is CASKLGVGIGNYEQYF.